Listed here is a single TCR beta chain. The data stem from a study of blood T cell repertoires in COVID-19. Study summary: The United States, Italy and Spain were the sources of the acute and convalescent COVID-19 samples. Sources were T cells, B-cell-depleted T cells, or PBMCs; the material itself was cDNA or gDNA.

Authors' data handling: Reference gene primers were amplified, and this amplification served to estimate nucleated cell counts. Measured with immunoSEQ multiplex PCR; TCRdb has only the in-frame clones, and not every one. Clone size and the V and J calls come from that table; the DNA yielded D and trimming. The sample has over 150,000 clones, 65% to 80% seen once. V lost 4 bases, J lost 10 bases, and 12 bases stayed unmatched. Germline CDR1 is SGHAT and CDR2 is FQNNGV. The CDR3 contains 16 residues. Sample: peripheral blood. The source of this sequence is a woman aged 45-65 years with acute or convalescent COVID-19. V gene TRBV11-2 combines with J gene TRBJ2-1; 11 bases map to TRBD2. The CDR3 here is CASSYLTSGASPEQFF. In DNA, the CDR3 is TGTGCCAGCAGCTACCTGACTAGCGGGGCGAGCCCCGAGCAGTTCTTC. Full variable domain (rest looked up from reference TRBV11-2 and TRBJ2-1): EAGVAQSPRYKIIEKRQSVAFWCNPISGHATLYWYQQILGQGPKLLIQFQNNGVVDDSQLPKDRFSAERLKGVDSTLKIQPAKLEDSAVYLCASSYLTSGASPEQFFGPGTRLTVL.